This T cell receptor (beta chain) was identified in a study of OX40 agonist ivuxolimab in advanced cancers. About the research overall: Patients were infused with ivuxolimab every 2 weeks at 0.01 to 10 mg/kg.

The protocol was immunoSEQ multiplex PCR, while the TCRdb copy is restricted to in-frame clones and leaves out a portion. The sample holds under 70,000 clones, 92% seen once. After removal of 2 bases from V and 9 bases from J, the junction contained 5 bases not matched to a gene. The CDR3 covers 15 residues. The germline V gene has CDR1 SGHRS and CDR2 YFSETQ. The chain employs TRBV5-1 and TRBJ2-1, with 13 bases fitting TRBD2. The sequencing used CD4+ or CD8+ T cells sorted from blood, collected in a trial of the OX40 agonist ivuxolimab. The receptor's source is an adult with an advanced solid tumor such as melanoma, head and neck, liver or kidney cancer. The DNA of the CDR3 is TGCGCCAGCAGCTTACTAGCGGGGGGGCAAGGTGAGCAGTTCTTC. It yields the protein CASSLLAGGQGEQFF.